This T cell receptor beta chain comes out of a study of T-cell reconstitution after alpha-beta-depleted transplantation in children. In regard to this clonotype: The germline gene is not matched at one end of the junction; a read error may be the cause.

The length of the CDR3 is 15 residues. In germline, CDR1 is MNHNS, CDR2 SASEGT. Preparing the TCRbeta library involved the use of unique molecular identifiers. From the PCR reads, TCRdb called clonotypes with MiXCR, one entry per CDR3 protein. The profile covers around 380,000 distinct CDR3 sequences, with approximately 11% appearing a single time and about 5% taken by the ten largest. The chain combines TRBV6-1 with TRBJ2-6, with 8 bases matching TRBD1. The source material was PBMCs from the stem cell graft donor, sampled from the stem cell graft. This receptor was identified in a human donor who donated a stem cell graft to a child with acute myeloid leukemia. CDR3 in DNA: TGTGCCAGCAATGACAGGGGTTCGGGGGCCAACGGCCTGACTTTC. Protein: CASNDRGSGANGLTF.